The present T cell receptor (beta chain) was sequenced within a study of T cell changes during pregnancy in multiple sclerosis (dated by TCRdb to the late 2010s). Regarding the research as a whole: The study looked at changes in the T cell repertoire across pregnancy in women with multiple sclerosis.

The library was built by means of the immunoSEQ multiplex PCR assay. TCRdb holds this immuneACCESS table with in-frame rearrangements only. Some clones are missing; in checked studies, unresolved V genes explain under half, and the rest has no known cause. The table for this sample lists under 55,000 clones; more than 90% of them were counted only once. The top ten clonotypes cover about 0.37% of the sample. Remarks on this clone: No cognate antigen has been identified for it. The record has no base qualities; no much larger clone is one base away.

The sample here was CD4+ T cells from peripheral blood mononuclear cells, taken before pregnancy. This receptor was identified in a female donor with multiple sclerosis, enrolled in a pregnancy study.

The DNA reads TGTGCCAGCAGCGCCACGGGACTTCCTGGGAACGAGCAGTACTTC. This yields the protein CASSATGLPGNEQYF. The chain links TRBV9 with TRBJ2-7; TRBD2 could be the D gene, as 6 bases match. The germline V gene specifies SGDLS as CDR1 and YYNGEE as CDR2. A distance of 18 bases separates the germline ends of V and J, which lose 3 bases and 5 bases respectively. The CDR3 goes from the cysteine to the phenylalanine over 15 residues. This entry keeps only the CDR3 DNA: 45 bases, framed from base 1.